Each of the 24 T cell receptor beta chains below was sequenced from the same sample in a study of T-cell reconstitution after alpha-beta-depleted transplantation in children. TCRbeta library preparation incorporated unique molecular identifiers. In TCRdb, the PCR reads were re-called with MiXCR into one record per CDR3 protein. The table lists hundreds of thousands of distinct CDR3 sequences, approximately 15% of them singletons, with 1.1% in the top ten. The sequences come from PBMCs from the stem cell graft donor, collected from the stem cell graft. Source of these receptors: a human donor who donated a stem cell graft to a child with acute myeloid leukemia.

The chain employs TRBV25-1 and TRBJ2-2, with TRBD2 matching 15 bases. J lost 7 bases, V lost 7 bases, and 4 bases had no gene match. Germline V gives CDR1 MGHDK, CDR2 SYGVNS. This CDR3 has 15 residues. The CDR3 reads CASTGTSGGSGELFF. Here the CDR3 DNA reads TGTGCCAGCACAGGGACTAGCGGGGGGAGCGGGGAGCTGTTTTTT.

Ten or more counts support this clonotype. The V call is TRBV20-1, the J call TRBJ2-7, with D uncertain. Trimming stripped 6 bases from V and 3 bases from J, with 15 bases between. From germline, CDR1 is DFQATT and CDR2 SNEGSKA (reference sequence). The CDR3 has 13 amino acids. The CDR3 protein is CSAEGRSGYEQYF. The CDR3 bases are TGCAGTGCCGAAGGAAGGAGTGGCTACGAGCAGTACTTC.

This clonotype has only a few counts. The chain is built from TRBV20-1 and TRBJ1-2, with TRBD1 identical over 8 bases. The germline CDR1 and CDR2 sequences are DFQATT and SNEGSKA (reference sequence). Germline trimming cut 0 bases from V and 0 bases from J; bases unmatched to any gene: 6. The CDR3 runs 16 residues. The CDR3 sequence: CSARDPQGASNYGYTF. The DNA of the CDR3 is TGCAGTGCTAGAGATCCCCAGGGGGCTTCTAACTATGGCTACACCTTC.

This clonotype was counted a few times. The CDR3 DNA is TGTGCCAGCAGCTTAGAACAGGGAAAGAGGGACGAGCAGTACGTC. Amino acids: CASSLEQGKRDEQYV. The chain employs TRBV7-9 and TRBJ2-7; TRBD1 is a possible D gene (6 bases). The germline CDR1 and CDR2 sequences are SEHNR and FQNEAQ (reference sequence). V was cut by 1 base and J by 5 bases, with 15 bases left in between. The CDR3 consists of 15 residues.

This clonotype was counted at least ten times. This sequence joins TRBV20-1 and TRBJ2-7, with D tentatively TRBD2 (5 bases). The CDR3 is made up of 13 amino acids. Germline CDR1 DFQATT, CDR2 SNEGSKA (reference sequence). With 3 bases removed from V and 6 bases from J, the gap between germline ends came to 15 bases. CDR3 sequence: CSARSRGQGEQYF. The DNA for the CDR3 is TGCAGTGCTAGGAGCCGGGGTCAAGGCGAGCAGTACTTC.

This clonotype was found many times. The chain employs TRBV12-3 or TRBV12-4 and TRBJ2-5; weak D call: TRBD2 (5 bases). V dropped 1 base and J dropped 5 bases, with 8 bases sitting between them. This CDR3 region has 13 residues. For the CDR3, the DNA is TGTGCCAGCAGTTTAGAGGGCGGGGAGACCCAGTACTTC. Encoded protein: CASSLEGGETQYF.

This clonotype was counted only a few times. V usage is TRBV29-1 and J usage is TRBJ2-7; TRBD1 matches at 10 bases. The CDR3 consists of 13 residues. Trimming at V came to 4 bases and at J to 2 bases, leaving 2 bases not matched to a gene. From germline, CDR1 is SQVTM and CDR2 ANQGSEA. The CDR3 sequence is CSVGGTGAYEQYF. In nucleotides, the CDR3 is TGCAGCGTTGGCGGGACAGGGGCCTACGAGCAGTACTTC.

The chain combines TRBV20-1 with TRBJ2-3; possible D gene TRBD2, 6 bases. The CDR3 loop spans 14 amino acids. Deletions cut 5 bases from V and 1 base from J, with 13 bases between. Per the germline V gene, CDR1 is DFQATT and CDR2 is SNEGSKA (reference sequence). As DNA, the CDR3 is TGCAGTGCTGGAGTCGGGGAGGGCACAGATACGCAGTATTTT. Translating it yields CSAGVGEGTDTQYF.

There are many counts of this clonotype. The chain recombines TRBV27 with TRBJ1-1, with D unclear. CDR3 size: 14 residues. The V and J ends lost 6 bases and 10 bases respectively, with 21 bases between them. Per germline, CDR1 MNHEY and CDR2 SMNVEV (reference sequence). The CDR3 DNA reads as TGTGCCAGCAGGTTCAGTTCCGGCATCGACGCAGCTTTCTTT. This encodes CASRFSSGIDAAFF.

This clonotype was detected ten times or more. The CDR3, as DNA: TGTGCCAGCAGTTTCGACGCGGAAGAGACCCAGTACTTC. The encoded protein is CASSFDAEETQYF. This chain connects TRBV12-3 or TRBV12-4 to TRBJ2-5; no firm D call. This CDR3 spans 13 amino acids. Trimming stripped 3 bases from V and 3 bases from J, with 8 bases between.

A few counts support this clonotype. The V gene is TRBV28, the J gene TRBJ2-7; 12 nucleotides line up with TRBD2. With V trimmed by 5 bases and J by 6 bases, 5 bases remained unmatched. This CDR3 has 14 residues. The V gene's germline CDR1 is MDHEN and CDR2 SYDVKM. CDR3: CASSDGLAGIEQYV. In DNA, the CDR3 is TGTGCCAGCAGTGATGGACTAGCGGGGATCGAGCAGTACGTC.

The chain joins TRBV28 to TRBJ1-1, with D possibly matching TRBD1 (5 bases). The CDR3 extends over 14 amino acids. Germline V gene data show CDR1 as MDHEN and CDR2 as SYDVKM. Trimming took off 8 bases at V and 4 bases at J, with 17 bases between the two ends. The CDR3 is CASGNPWGGTEAFF. The DNA for the CDR3 is TGTGCCAGCGGGAATCCATGGGGGGGCACTGAAGCTTTCTTT.

The table lists this clonotype with many counts. The rearrangement uses TRBV29-1 and TRBJ2-3; D is possibly TRBD1 (6 bases). Trimming pared 7 bases from V and 3 bases from J, leaving 11 bases between. This CDR3 has 12 residues. Germline V lookup: CDR1 SQVTM, CDR2 ANQGSEA. The CDR3 protein is CSGGQLTDTQYF. CDR3 nucleotides: TGCAGCGGTGGACAGCTGACAGATACGCAGTATTTT.

This clonotype appeared many times. V and J are TRBV9 and TRBJ2-2, with D maybe TRBD1 (5 bases). The CDR3 totals 15 residues. V was shortened by 0 bases and J by 1 base, with 7 bases between the two germline ends. Germline values: CDR1 SGDLS, CDR2 YYNGEE. The CDR3: CASSVADRNTGELFF. CDR3 nucleotide sequence: TGTGCCAGCAGCGTAGCCGACAGGAACACCGGGGAGCTGTTTTTT.

In its sample, this clonotype was seen a few times. J is TRBJ2-1 and V is TRBV12-3 or TRBV12-4; perhaps TRBD1 as D (5 bases). The CDR3 is 12 residues long. V lost 8 bases, J lost 10 bases, and 15 bases lay in between. The CDR3 loop reads CASDKSTVEQFF. The CDR3 DNA follows: TGTGCCAGCGATAAGTCGACAGTCGAGCAGTTCTTC.

This clonotype occurred a few times. The chain couples TRBV10-3 to TRBJ1-6, with 9 bases lining up with TRBD1. CDR3 size: 15 residues. Trimming at V came to 2 bases and at J to 10 bases, leaving 6 bases not matched to a gene. Germline-derived CDR1 and CDR2 are ENHRY and SYGVKD. The CDR3 sequence is CAISEGQGSGSPLHF. In nucleotides, the CDR3 is TGTGCCATCAGTGAGGGACAGGGGTCAGGGTCACCCCTCCACTTT.

This clonotype came up a few times. This rearrangement joins TRBV5-5 to TRBJ2-1; 7 nucleotides match TRBD2. Germline CDR1 SGHKS, CDR2 YYEKEE (reference sequence). V gave up 2 bases and J gave up 4 bases; unmatched junction bases: 9. The length of the CDR3 is 16 residues. The CDR3 DNA is TGTGCCAGCAGCTTATCGTCTAGCGGACTATACAATGAGCAGTTCTTC. Its protein product is CASSLSSSGLYNEQFF.

This clonotype has more than one count but fewer than ten. V usage is TRBV12-3 or TRBV12-4 and J usage is TRBJ2-1, with D tentatively TRBD1 (7 bases). The CDR3 consists of 16 residues. Trimming took off 7 bases at V and 6 bases at J, with 22 bases between the two ends. CDR3 residues: CASTLPLGRGVNEQFF. CDR3 in DNA: TGTGCCAGCACTCTTCCGCTAGGCAGGGGGGTCAATGAGCAGTTCTTC.

The chain recombines TRBV4-3 with TRBJ2-3; 10 nucleotides agree with TRBD2. Germline lookup yields CDR1 LGHNA and CDR2 YSLEER. V lost 0 bases and J lost 5; bases outside the gene matches: 14. This CDR3 is built from 19 residues. For the CDR3, the DNA is TGCGCCAGCAGCCAAGAACATTCTAGCGGGGGTAGTAGTAGAGATACGCAGTATTTT. Translated: CASSQEHSSGGSSRDTQYF.

The CDR3 DNA is TGCGCCAGCAAACTACTAAGAGGGCTCCAAGAGACCCAGTACTTC. Its translation: CASKLLRGLQETQYF. This chain uses TRBV5-1 with TRBJ2-5; D might be TRBD2 (5 bases). The CDR3 length is 15 residues. Trimming removed 6 bases at V and 1 base at J, with 16 bases between. CDR1 is SGHRS and CDR2 is YFSETQ in the germline V gene.

This clonotype was seen at least ten times. The chain is built from TRBV20-1 and TRBJ2-1; D is unclear. The CDR3 spans 16 residues. From germline, CDR1 is DFQATT and CDR2 SNEGSKA (reference sequence). The V gene lost 0 bases and the J gene lost 0 bases, with 12 bases spanning the gap. DNA of the CDR3: TGCAGTGCTAGAGATCGACTCACGAGCTCCTACAATGAGCAGTTCTTC. Protein product: CSARDRLTSSYNEQFF.

The J gene is TRBJ1-5, the V gene TRBV19, with TRBD1 identical over 7 bases. The V gene end was trimmed by 5 bases and the J gene end by 0 bases; junction bases not matched to a gene: 7. Germline loops: CDR1 LNHDA, CDR2 SQIVND (reference sequence). The CDR3 sequence is 16 residues long. CDR3 coding DNA: TGTGCCAGTAGTTTTCGGGACAGCTCTAGCAATCAGCCCCAGCATTTT. Encoded protein: CASSFRDSSSNQPQHF.

The chain has TRBV13 and TRBJ2-1, with 9 bases lining up with TRBD2. The CDR3 loop spans 11 amino acids. With 5 bases clipped from V and 13 bases from J, the junction kept 3 bases outside the gene matches. Germline CDR1 and CDR2: PRHDT and FYEKMQ (reference sequence). The DNA of the CDR3 is TGTGCCAGCAGCCTTAGCGGGGGACAGTTCTTC. Protein product: CASSLSGGQFF.

Ten or more counts support this clonotype. The chain is built from TRBV20-1 and TRBJ1-1; D gene uncertain. Deletions cut 5 bases from V and 5 bases from J, with 12 bases between. Germline values: CDR1 DFQATT, CDR2 SNEGSKA (reference sequence). This CDR3 has 12 residues. The CDR3 spells CSALGGWTEAFF. In DNA, the CDR3 is TGCAGTGCTCTTGGAGGTTGGACTGAAGCTTTCTTT.